This record concerns one T cell receptor (beta chain) sequence. Profiling relied on immunoSEQ multiplex PCR, and the TCRdb table lists in-frame clones only, not all of them. The sample has about 64,000 clones; more than 75% are singletons. The data were taken from a study of OX40 agonist ivuxolimab in advanced cancers. Study overall: Aged roughly 23 to 79 with a mean of approximately 60 years, they were about 83% male.

The CDR3 is made up of 15 amino acids. V was clipped by 0 bases and J by 3 bases, with 13 bases between them. Germline CDR1 is SGHKS and CDR2 is YYEKEE (reference sequence). The genes are TRBV5-5 and TRBJ2-7; D is uncertain. The material sequenced was CD4+ or CD8+ T cells sorted from blood, taken in a trial of the OX40 agonist ivuxolimab. This TCR came from an adult with an advanced solid tumor such as melanoma, head and neck, liver or kidney cancer. As DNA, the CDR3 is TGTGCCAGCAGCTTGGAGTCCAACAGCCACTACGAGCAGTACTTC. Protein sequence: CASSLESNSHYEQYF.